What follows are 5 T cell receptor beta chains derived from one specimen sequenced in a study of blood T cell repertoires in COVID-19. Generated by immunoSEQ multiplex PCR, the TCRdb table keeps only in-frame clones and is missing some. The top ten clones hold roughly 5.2% of a sample with 30,000 to 35,000 clones, more than 85% of them seen once. The sample consisted of peripheral blood. The receptors come from a human donor in a cohort sampled during active COVID-19.

The chain recombines TRBV4-1 with TRBJ2-3; TRBD2 matches at 7 bases. V was clipped by 4 bases and J by 0 bases; unmatched bases: 10. CDR1 is MGHRA and CDR2 is YSYEKL in the germline V gene. There are 17 residues in the CDR3. CDR3 DNA sequence: TGCGCCAGCAGCCCACAAAGGGCGGGAGTGAGCACAGATACGCAGTATTTT. Translation: CASSPQRAGVSTDTQYF.

This clone was seen a single time. DNA for the CDR3: TGTGCCAGCAGCGCCGCGGGGACCCGGGAGCAGTTCTTC. Translated: CASSAAGTREQFF. The gene calls are TRBV5-6 and TRBJ2-1; a weak D match, TRBD2 (6 bases). Germline V gene data show CDR1 as SGHDT and CDR2 as YYEEEE. The CDR3 extends over 13 amino acids. V dropped 4 bases and J dropped 10 bases, with 15 bases sitting between them.

The chain recombines TRBV11-1 with TRBJ2-2; D is possibly TRBD2 (6 bases). This CDR3 spans 15 amino acids. Trimming shortened V by 3 bases and J by 2 bases, and 10 bases separated the two germline ends. CDR1 is SGHAT and CDR2 is FQDESV in the germline V gene (reference sequence). Written as DNA, the CDR3 is TGTGCCAGCAGCTTTAGCGGTCCAAACACCGGGGAGCTGTTTTTT. Translation: CASSFSGPNTGELFF.

This chain joins TRBV4-2 and TRBJ2-7, with 10 bases that match TRBD1. Per the germline V gene, CDR1 is LGHNA and CDR2 is YNFKEQ. V gave up 4 bases and J gave up 6 bases; unmatched junction bases: 6. This CDR3 has 14 residues. CDR3 sequence (DNA): TGTGCCAGCAGCCCTGGGACAGGGGTGACCGAGCAGTACTTC. Translated, it gives CASSPGTGVTEQYF.

The chain is built from TRBV5-1 and TRBJ1-1; 8 nucleotides align to TRBD1. This CDR3 has 15 residues. The germline gives CDR1 SGHRS, CDR2 YFSETQ. J gave up 4 bases and V 0 bases, and 5 bases lay outside the gene matches. The CDR3 sequence is CASSLEGQGFTEAFF. CDR3 DNA sequence: TGCGCCAGCAGCTTGGAAGGACAGGGTTTCACTGAAGCTTTCTTT.